The 19 T cell receptor beta chains presented below share a single source sample, sequenced in a study of blood T cell repertoires in COVID-19. Clones were sequenced by immunoSEQ multiplex PCR, and TCRdb holds only the in-frame ones, with some missing. The sample includes a few hundred thousand clones, 90% of them seen just once. Material for sequencing was PBMCs or T cells enriched from blood (not recorded which). These receptors originate from a woman aged 18-35 years with acute COVID-19.

The chain combines TRBV28 with TRBJ1-2, with 8 bases identical to TRBD1. The length of the CDR3 is 13 residues. In germline, CDR1 is MDHEN, CDR2 SYDVKM. CDR3 residues: CATDRVTTGGYTF. The CDR3 DNA is TGTGCTACGGACAGGGTTACAACGGGTGGCTACACCTTC.

A single count supports this clone. The gene calls are TRBV3-1 (or the pseudogene TRBV3-2) and TRBJ2-2, with 8 bases matching TRBD1. This CDR3 region has 15 residues. CDR1 is LGHDT, CDR2 YNNKEL, per germline (reference sequence). V dropped 6 bases and J dropped 3; count of bases not matched to a gene: 6. The CDR3 reads CASRSRGRDTGELFF. For the CDR3, the DNA is TGTGCCAGCAGGTCCAGGGGGCGGGACACCGGGGAGCTGTTTTTT.

The chain carries TRBV7-9 and TRBJ1-4, with D possibly matching TRBD1 (6 bases). The CDR3 totals 14 residues. Trimming removed 5 bases from V and 7 bases from J, with 14 bases in between. Germline values: CDR1 SEHNR, CDR2 FQNEAQ (reference sequence). CDR3 nucleotides: TGTGCCAGCAGCGCGCAGACAGGACGTGAAAAACTGTTTTTT. It translates to CASSAQTGREKLFF.

The V call is TRBV28, the J call TRBJ1-4; no clear D. Trimming cost V 3 bases and J 8 bases, with 13 bases left between them. The CDR3 has 14 residues. Germline V lookup: CDR1 MDHEN, CDR2 SYDVKM. CDR3 sequence reads: CASSFVRSGEKLFF. CDR3 bases: TGTGCCAGCAGTTTCGTCAGGTCCGGCGAAAAACTGTTTTTT.

A word on this clone: Different DNA sequences within this sample yield the same CDR3. The V call is TRBV24-1, the J call TRBJ1-1; tentative D call: TRBD1 (5 bases). The CDR3 extends over 14 amino acids. CDR1 KGHDR and CDR2 SFDVKD come from the germline V gene. V gave up 3 bases and J gave up 1 base, with 8 bases separating them. The CDR3 here is CATSDSRENTEAFF. DNA of the CDR3: TGTGCCACCAGTGATAGCAGGGAGAACACTGAAGCTTTCTTT.

The chain employs TRBV9 and TRBJ2-1; TRBD1 matches 8 bases. The CDR3 covers 14 residues. Germline V lookup: CDR1 SGDLS, CDR2 YYNGEE. After removal of 2 bases from V and 9 bases from J, the junction contained 7 bases not matched to a gene. CDR3 DNA: TGTGCCAGCAGCGTGGAGGACAGGGCTTTTGAGCAGTTCTTC. Translation: CASSVEDRAFEQFF.

The chain's CDR3 is CASSSREATGGYTF. The CDR3, as DNA: TGTGCCAGCAGCTCTCGAGAAGCTACGGGAGGCTACACCTTC. The rearrangement joins TRBV27 to TRBJ1-2, with no clear D. Germline assignment: CDR1 MNHEY and CDR2 SMNVEV (reference sequence). This CDR3 comprises 14 residues. V lost 6 bases to trimming and J lost 8 bases, with 19 bases between them.

The rearrangement joins TRBV2 to TRBJ2-7, with 7 bases lining up with TRBD2. The CDR3 spans 13 residues. Germline-derived CDR1 and CDR2 are SNHLY and FYNNEI. V lost 7 bases to trimming and J lost 3 bases; unmatched junction nucleotides: 6. The CDR3 is CASKAGVRYEQYF. The CDR3 DNA sequence: TGTGCCAGCAAGGCGGGAGTTCGCTACGAGCAGTACTTC.

V gene TRBV10-1 combines with J gene TRBJ2-5; D is perhaps TRBD2 (6 bases). Looked up from germline, CDR1 is WNHNN and CDR2 is SYGVQD (reference sequence). V dropped 0 bases and J dropped 2 bases, with 7 bases sitting between them. The CDR3 has 14 amino acids. The CDR3 nucleotides are TGCGCCAGCAGTGAGTCGGGGGGACAAGAGACCCAGTACTTC. Translation: CASSESGGQETQYF.

The chain combines TRBV23-1 with TRBJ1-4, with D perhaps matching TRBD1 (5 bases). TRBV23-1 is an ORF, with its function uncertain. This CDR3 has 16 residues. V lost 11 bases and J lost 2, with 21 bases in between. The CDR3 loop reads CAGRRGNLCTNEKLFF. In nucleotides, the CDR3 is TGCGCCGGCCGGAGGGGAAACCTTTGCACTAATGAAAAACTGTTTTTT.

This rearrangement joins TRBV11-3 to TRBJ1-6; no definite D call. The ends were cut back, 4 bases at V and 5 bases at J, with 6 bases in the middle. This CDR3 is 13 amino acids long. Germline V gives CDR1 SGHNT, CDR2 YENEEA. CDR3 DNA sequence: TGTGCCAGCAGCTCCGGGGATAATTCACCCCTCCACTTT. It is translated as CASSSGDNSPLHF.

This clone was seen more than once but under ten times. V and J are TRBV6-5 and TRBJ2-2; D may be TRBD2 (6 bases). The CDR3 loop spans 13 amino acids. CDR1 is MNHEY and CDR2 is SVGAGI in the germline V gene. V lost 5 bases, J lost 4 bases, and 8 bases lay in between. CDR3 loop: CASSRGGTGELFF. In nucleotides, the CDR3 is TGTGCCAGCAGTCGGGGAGGCACCGGGGAGCTGTTTTTT.

The V gene is TRBV29-1, the J gene TRBJ2-6; D is possibly TRBD1 (6 bases). Germline CDR1 reads SQVTM; CDR2 reads ANQGSEA. The CDR3 runs to 16 residues. With 4 bases removed from V and 1 base from J, the gap between germline ends came to 14 bases. Here the CDR3 DNA reads TGCAGCGTTGTACAGGGTGCTTTTTCTGGGGCCAACGTCCTGACTTTC. This gives the protein CSVVQGAFSGANVLTF.

The chain couples TRBV28 to TRBJ2-3; 9 nucleotides agree with TRBD2. This CDR3 is 18 amino acids long. Germline CDR1 MDHEN, CDR2 SYDVKM. V was pared by 3 bases and J by 4 bases, with 14 bases of the junction left unmatched. CDR3 sequence: CASSLGPFAGGPPDTQYF. The CDR3 nucleotides are TGTGCCAGCAGTTTGGGCCCCTTTGCGGGAGGGCCTCCAGATACGCAGTATTTT.

J is TRBJ2-2 and V is TRBV7-9; D might be TRBD2 (6 bases). Germline CDR1 and CDR2: SEHNR and FQNEAQ (reference sequence). V dropped 1 base and J dropped 4 bases, with 16 bases sitting between them. This CDR3 has 17 residues. The CDR3 DNA is TGTGCCAGCAGCTTAGAGGGTGCTAGCGAGGCCACCGGGGAGCTGTTTTTT. Protein product: CASSLEGASEATGELFF. Full variable domain (missing parts from reference TRBV7-9 and TRBJ2-2): DTGVSQNPRHKITKRGQNVTFRCDPISEHNRLYWYRQTLGQGPEFLTYFQNEAQLEKSRLLSDRFSAERPKGSFSTLEIQRTEQGDSAMYLCASSLEGASEATGELFFGEGSRLTVL.

This clone was recorded once. The chain joins TRBV4-1 to TRBJ2-5; 8 bases map to TRBD2. Germline values: CDR1 MGHRA, CDR2 YSYEKL. The CDR3 runs 15 residues. Losses at the gene ends were 0 bases for V and 5 bases for J; bases not matched to a gene: 5. The CDR3 DNA reads TGCGCCAGCAGCCAAGAAGGAGCGGGAGAGGAGACCCAGTACTTC. Its translation: CASSQEGAGEETQYF.

This chain joins TRBV28 and TRBJ1-1; TRBD1 is a possible D gene (5 bases). The CDR3 extends over 15 amino acids. Germline V gene lookup returns CDR1 MDHEN and CDR2 SYDVKM. Trimming took 7 bases from V and 5 from J, leaving 20 bases between them. The CDR3 is CASNQGQGAWTEAFF. The DNA for the CDR3 is TGTGCCAGCAATCAAGGGCAGGGCGCATGGACTGAAGCTTTCTTT. Full variable domain (rest looked up from reference TRBV28 and TRBJ1-1): DVKVTQSSRYLVKRTGEKVFLECVQDMDHENMFWYRQDPGLGLRLIYFSYDVKMKEKGDIPEGYSVSREKKERFSLILESASTNQTSMYLCASNQGQGAWTEAFFGQGTRLTVV.

The sample holds one count of this clone. The chain recombines TRBV5-1 with TRBJ1-5; maybe TRBD1 (5 bases). The CDR3 length is 17 residues. The ends were cut back, 4 bases at V and 0 bases at J, with 17 bases in the middle. In germline, CDR1 is SGHRS, CDR2 YFSETQ. CDR3 bases: TGCGCCAGCAGCAAGAAAGCGGGGGGGACTAGCAATCAGCCCCAGCATTTT. It translates to CASSKKAGGTSNQPQHF.

The chain couples TRBV28 to TRBJ2-1, with 9 bases matching TRBD1. The CDR3 length is 16 residues. CDR1 and CDR2 (germline): MDHEN, SYDVKM. V lost 7 bases, J lost 2 bases, and 9 bases stayed unmatched. This CDR3 reads CASNTGTGLPYNEQFF. CDR3 in DNA: TGTGCCAGCAACACCGGGACAGGGCTGCCCTACAATGAGCAGTTCTTC.